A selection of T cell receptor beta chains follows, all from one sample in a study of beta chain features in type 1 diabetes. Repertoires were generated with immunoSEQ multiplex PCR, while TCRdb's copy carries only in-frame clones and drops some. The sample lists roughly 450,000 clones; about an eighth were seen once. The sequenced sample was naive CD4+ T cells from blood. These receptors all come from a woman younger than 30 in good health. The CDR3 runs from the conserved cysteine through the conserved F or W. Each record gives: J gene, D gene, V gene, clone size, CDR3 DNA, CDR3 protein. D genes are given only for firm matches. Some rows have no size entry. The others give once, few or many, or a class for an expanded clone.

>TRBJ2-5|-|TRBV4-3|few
TGCGCCAGCAGCCCGGGCGGGCGGCCTCAAGAGACCCAGTACTTC
CASSPGGRPQETQYF
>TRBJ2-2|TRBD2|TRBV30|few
TGTGCTTTTTCCGGGACTAAGTTTACCGGGGAGCTGTTTTTT
CAFSGTKFTGELFF
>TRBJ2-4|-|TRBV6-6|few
TGTGCCAGCAGTTTAGGGGTAGCCAAAAACATTCAGTACTTC
CASSLGVAKNIQYF
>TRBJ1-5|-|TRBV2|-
TGTGCCAGCAGCGTAAACCAGGGGAGGGTTCAGCCCCAGCATTTT
CASSVNQGRVQPQHF
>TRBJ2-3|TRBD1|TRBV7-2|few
TGTGCCAGCAGCAAACAGGGGGCTGATACGCAGTATTTT
CASSKQGADTQYF
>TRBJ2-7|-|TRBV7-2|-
TGTGCCAGCAGCTTAGCATCCCCGCTACGGATCGAGCAGTACTTC
CASSLASPLRIEQYF
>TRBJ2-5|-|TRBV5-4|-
TGTGCCAGCAGCAGTGACAGACAAGAGACCCAGTACTTC
CASSSDRQETQYF
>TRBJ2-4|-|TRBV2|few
TGTGCCAGCAGTGAAGCGCTGATAATTCAAAACATTCAGTACTTC
CASSEALIIQNIQYF
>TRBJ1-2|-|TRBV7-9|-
TGTGCCAGCAGCTTTGCAGGGGATTATGGCTACACCTTC
CASSFAGDYGYTF
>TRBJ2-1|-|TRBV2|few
TGTGCCAGCCCCTCCACCCTGGCGGCCTACAATGAGCAGTTCTTC
CASPSTLAAYNEQFF
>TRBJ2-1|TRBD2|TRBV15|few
TGTGCCACCCGGGTGACAGCGGGAGATCCCTACAATGAGCAGTTCTTC
CATRVTAGDPYNEQFF
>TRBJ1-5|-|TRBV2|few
TGTGCCAGCGGGGAATATCAGCCCCAGCATTTT
CASGEYQPQHF
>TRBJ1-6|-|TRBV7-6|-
TGTGCCAGCAGCTTAGGTTTGACGGGGGGAACAGGTTCACCCCTCCACTTT
CASSLGLTGGTGSPLHF
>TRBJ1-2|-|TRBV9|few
TGTGCCAGCAGCAGACGATCCGTCGGGGATGGCTACACCTTC
CASSRRSVGDGYTF
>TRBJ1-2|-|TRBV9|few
TGTGCCAGCAGCCCCGGGACGGAGTATGGCTACACCTTC
CASSPGTEYGYTF
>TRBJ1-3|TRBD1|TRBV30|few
TGTGCCTGGGGGACAGGGGACGGAAACACCATATATTTT
CAWGTGDGNTIYF
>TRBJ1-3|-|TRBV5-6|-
TGTGCCAGCAGCTTGGTTGGGATGAACACCATATATTTT
CASSLVGMNTIYF
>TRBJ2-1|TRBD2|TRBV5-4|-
TGTGCCAGCAGCCGTACTAGCGGGGGGGGCTCCTACAATGAGCAGTTCTTC
CASSRTSGGGSYNEQFF
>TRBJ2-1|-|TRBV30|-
TGTGCCTGCCTAATTGCAGCCAAGAGCGATGAGCAGTTCTTC
CACLIAAKSDEQFF
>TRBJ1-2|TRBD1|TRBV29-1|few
TGCAGCGTTGGACAGGGGGCGCGTGGCTATGGCTACACCTTC
CSVGQGARGYGYTF
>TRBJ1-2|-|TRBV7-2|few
TGTGCCAGCAGCCCGGACTATGGCTACACCTTC
CASSPDYGYTF
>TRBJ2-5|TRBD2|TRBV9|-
TGTGCCAGCAGCGTAGCGGGACTAGCGGGAGGAGAGACCCAGTACTTC
CASSVAGLAGGETQYF
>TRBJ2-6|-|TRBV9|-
TGTGCCAGCAGCGCGTCCGGAGGGACCCTCTCTGGGGCCAACGTCCTGACTTTC
CASSASGGTLSGANVLTF
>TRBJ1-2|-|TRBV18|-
TGTGCCAGCTCACACGACAGAGAAAATGGCTACACCTTC
CASSHDRENGYTF
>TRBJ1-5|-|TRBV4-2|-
TGTGCCAGCAGCCAGGAAACGGGGCAGGGAGTGGGTCAGCCCCAGCATTTT
CASSQETGQGVGQPQHF
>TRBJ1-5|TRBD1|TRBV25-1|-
TGTGCCAGCAGTGAACCAGGGGGCCATCAGCCCCAGCATTTT
CASSEPGGHQPQHF
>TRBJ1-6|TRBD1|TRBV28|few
TGTGCCAGCAGTCCCCTCGACAGGGGGAATTCACCCCTCCACTTT
CASSPLDRGNSPLHF
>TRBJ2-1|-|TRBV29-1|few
TGCAGCGCTCTAGCATCGTCCGCCTACAATGAGCAGTTCTTC
CSALASSAYNEQFF
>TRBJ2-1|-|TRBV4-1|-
TGCGCCAGCAGGGACCCCGGAGGGGGGCGGAAGAGTGAGCAGTTCTTC
CASRDPGGGRKSEQFF
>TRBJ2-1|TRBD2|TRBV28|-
TGTGCCAGCAGTTTCCCCCCTCTAGGACTAGCGGGGCGACCGCTATCCTACAATGAGCAGTTCTTC
CASSFPPLGLAGRPLSYNEQFF
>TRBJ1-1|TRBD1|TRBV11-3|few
TGTGCCAGCAGCCTGGGACAGGCTAACACTGAAGCTTTCTTT
CASSLGQANTEAFF
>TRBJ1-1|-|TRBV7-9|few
TGTGCCAGCAGCTTAATATCCTATACGACGAAGCAGAACCTTGAAGCTTTCTTT
CASSLISYTTKQNLEAFF
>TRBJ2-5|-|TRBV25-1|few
TGTGCCAGCAGAAGACACGGGCAAGAGACCCAGTACTTC
CASRRHGQETQYF
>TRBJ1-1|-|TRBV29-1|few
TGCAGCGTCGGACACTCCACTGAAGCTTTCTTT
CSVGHSTEAFF
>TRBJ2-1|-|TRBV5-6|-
TGTGCCAGCAGCTTGAACTGGGAGCAGTTCTTC
CASSLNWEQFF
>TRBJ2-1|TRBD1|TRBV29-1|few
TGCAGCGTTTCCCGGGACAGGCCCAGTTCGGCCCCTCTCCATGAGCAGTTCTTC
CSVSRDRPSSAPLHEQFF
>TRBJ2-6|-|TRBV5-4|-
TGTGCCAGCAGCTTTCCCGGGAACTCTGGGGCCAACGTCCTGACTTTC
CASSFPGNSGANVLTF
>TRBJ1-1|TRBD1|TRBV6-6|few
TGTGCCAGCAGTTACTCTGACAGGGTAATGAACACTGAAGCTTTCTTT
CASSYSDRVMNTEAFF
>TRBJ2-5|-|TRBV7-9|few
TGTGCCAGCGGGAGGTGGGAGACCCAGTACTTC
CASGRWETQYF
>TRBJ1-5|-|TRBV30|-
TGTGCCTGGAGCCAGGCGAGCGGCAATCAGCCCCAGCATTTT
CAWSQASGNQPQHF
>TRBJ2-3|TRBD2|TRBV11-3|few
TGTGCCAGCAGTATCCTACTGGCGGGAGTGGCAGATACGCAGTATTTT
CASSILLAGVADTQYF